This T cell receptor beta chain was recorded in a study of CD8 T cells in cerebrospinal fluid in Alzheimer's disease. The study's findings and limits: The authors cautioned that cerebrospinal fluid EBV-specific TCRs do not prove EBV causes Alzheimer's.

In terms of frequency, this clonotype is medium-sized (0.01 to 0.1%). The antigen is not known. The CDR3 loop spans 13 amino acids. Germline CDR1 MNHNS, CDR2 SASEGT. CSF cells were profiled by 10X single-cell V(D)J and 5' expression. TCRdb re-called the 10x single-cell sequencing reads; every CDR3 protein appears as one record, without DNA. With over a thousand distinct CDR3 sequences in the sample, the ten largest clones hold 8.2%. Confirmation of patient neurodegeneration relied on biomarkers such as neurofilament, amyloid-beta and tau. The TCR comes from a human donor with Alzheimer's disease. The sample taken for sequencing was cerebrospinal fluid. This rearrangement joins TRBV6-1 to TRBJ2-7. CDR3 residues: CASSVMSSYEQYF.